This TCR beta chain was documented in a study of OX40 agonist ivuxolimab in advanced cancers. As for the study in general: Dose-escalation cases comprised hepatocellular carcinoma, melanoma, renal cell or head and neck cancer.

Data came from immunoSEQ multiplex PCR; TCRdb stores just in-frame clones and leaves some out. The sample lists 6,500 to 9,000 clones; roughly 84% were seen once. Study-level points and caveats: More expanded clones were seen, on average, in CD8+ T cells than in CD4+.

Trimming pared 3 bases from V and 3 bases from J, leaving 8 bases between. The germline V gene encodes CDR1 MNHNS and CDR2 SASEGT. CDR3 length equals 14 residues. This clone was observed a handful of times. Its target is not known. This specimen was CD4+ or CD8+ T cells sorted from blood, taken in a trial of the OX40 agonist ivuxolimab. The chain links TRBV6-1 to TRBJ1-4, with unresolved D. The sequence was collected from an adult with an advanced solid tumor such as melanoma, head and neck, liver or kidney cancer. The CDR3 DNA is TGTGCCAGCAGTGAGTACAGCCCTAATGAAAAACTGTTTTTT. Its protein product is CASSEYSPNEKLFF.